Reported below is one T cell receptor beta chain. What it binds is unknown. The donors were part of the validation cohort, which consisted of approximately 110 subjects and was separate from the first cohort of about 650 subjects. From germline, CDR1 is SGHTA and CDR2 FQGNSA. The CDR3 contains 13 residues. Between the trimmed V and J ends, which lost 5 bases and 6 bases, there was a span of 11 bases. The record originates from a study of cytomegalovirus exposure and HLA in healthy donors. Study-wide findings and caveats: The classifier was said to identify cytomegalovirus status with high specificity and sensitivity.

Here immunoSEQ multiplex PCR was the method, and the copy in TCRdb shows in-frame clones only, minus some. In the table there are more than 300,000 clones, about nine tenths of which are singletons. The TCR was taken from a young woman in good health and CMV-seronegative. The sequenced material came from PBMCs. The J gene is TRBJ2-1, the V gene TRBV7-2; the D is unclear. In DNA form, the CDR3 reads TGTGCCAGCAGCGGCCCCTCTAGCAATGAGCAGTTCTTC. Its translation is CASSGPSSNEQFF.